This is a list of T cell receptor beta chains from one sample in a study of T cell changes during pregnancy in multiple sclerosis. The protocol was immunoSEQ multiplex PCR, while the TCRdb copy is restricted to in-frame clones and leaves out a portion. Among some 40,000 clones listed, less than 90% were seen once. Sequenced here: CD4+ T cells from peripheral blood mononuclear cells, sampled in the first trimester of pregnancy. Every receptor here comes from a female donor with multiple sclerosis, enrolled in a pregnancy study. Each CDR3 is given with its conserved first and last residue. A D gene is named only where the DNA matches it firmly.

D gene: TRBD2; V gene: TRBV28; J gene: TRBJ2-4; CDR3 protein: CASSFSVGRAGNIQYF
D gene: TRBD2; V gene: TRBV11-1; J gene: TRBJ2-3; CDR3 protein: CASSPRGLAGVSDTQYF
D gene: .; V gene: TRBV19; J gene: TRBJ1-5; CDR3 protein: CASSIVREGQPQHF
D gene: TRBD2; V gene: TRBV4-2; J gene: TRBJ2-1; CDR3 protein: CASSQEGTGTSRGEQFF
D gene: TRBD1; V gene: TRBV19; J gene: TRBJ2-7; CDR3 protein: CASGDSLYEQYF
D gene: .; V gene: TRBV27; J gene: TRBJ1-2; CDR3 protein: CASSPDTTGYTF
D gene: .; V gene: TRBV28; J gene: TRBJ1-1; CDR3 protein: CASRETPLRAEAFF
D gene: TRBD2; V gene: TRBV5-1; J gene: TRBJ2-3; CDR3 protein: CASSLGLLAGIGSDTQYF
D gene: .; V gene: TRBV7-3; J gene: TRBJ1-1; CDR3 protein: CASSLARANEAFF
D gene: TRBD1; V gene: TRBV29-1; J gene: TRBJ1-1; CDR3 protein: CSVNRGFGTEAFF
D gene: TRBD1; V gene: TRBV15; J gene: TRBJ1-1; CDR3 protein: CATSRDRGLNTEAFF
D gene: .; V gene: TRBV5-1; J gene: TRBJ2-6; CDR3 protein: CASSGGSGANVLTF
D gene: .; V gene: TRBV18; J gene: TRBJ1-1; CDR3 protein: CASSPPNTGTEAFF
D gene: TRBD1; V gene: TRBV6-1; J gene: TRBJ1-1; CDR3 protein: CASRDREGKAFF
D gene: .; V gene: TRBV30; J gene: TRBJ1-2; CDR3 protein: CAWSVLVGGKGYTF
D gene: TRBD2; V gene: TRBV19; J gene: TRBJ2-7; CDR3 protein: CASSIIAGNYEQYF
D gene: TRBD1; V gene: TRBV6-5; J gene: TRBJ1-2; CDR3 protein: CASRQGSEGYTF
D gene: TRBD1; V gene: TRBV28; J gene: TRBJ1-2; CDR3 protein: CAAGGLPSNYGYTF
D gene: .; V gene: TRBV7-2; J gene: TRBJ1-4; CDR3 protein: CASRVGGSNEKLFF
D gene: .; V gene: TRBV19; J gene: TRBJ2-2; CDR3 protein: CASSIRANTGELFF
D gene: .; V gene: TRBV19; J gene: TRBJ2-5; CDR3 protein: CASSWAAQETQYF
D gene: .; V gene: TRBV7-8; J gene: TRBJ1-2; CDR3 protein: CASSLSSLYGYTF
D gene: TRBD2; V gene: TRBV11-2; J gene: TRBJ2-3; CDR3 protein: CASRGGTSDTQYF
D gene: .; V gene: TRBV29-1; J gene: TRBJ1-2; CDR3 protein: CSVEPHNRPGEGYTF
D gene: TRBD2; V gene: TRBV6-1; J gene: TRBJ2-5; CDR3 protein: CASSEWRASGSPQETQYF
D gene: TRBD1; V gene: TRBV7-8; J gene: TRBJ1-5; CDR3 protein: CASSPRQGNQPQHF
D gene: .; V gene: TRBV30; J gene: TRBJ1-2; CDR3 protein: CAWDRDKASGYTF
D gene: .; V gene: TRBV19; J gene: TRBJ1-1; CDR3 protein: CASSTGRSMNTEAFF
D gene: TRBD2; V gene: TRBV29-1; J gene: TRBJ2-1; CDR3 protein: CSAGGEQFF
D gene: TRBD2; V gene: TRBV30; J gene: TRBJ2-2; CDR3 protein: CAWSALAGAVGELFF
D gene: .; V gene: TRBV6-6; J gene: TRBJ2-1; CDR3 protein: CAISDEKQGYEQFF
D gene: TRBD1; V gene: TRBV11-3; J gene: TRBJ2-5; CDR3 protein: CASSRKGAEETQYF
D gene: .; V gene: TRBV10-3; J gene: TRBJ1-5; CDR3 protein: CAIRGGAGQPQHF
D gene: TRBD1; V gene: TRBV10-2; J gene: TRBJ1-1; CDR3 protein: CASSDGQAHKSKFF
D gene: .; V gene: TRBV6-1; J gene: TRBJ2-7; CDR3 protein: CASKPYRDSYEQYF
D gene: .; V gene: TRBV18; J gene: TRBJ2-5; CDR3 protein: CASSPEQETQYF
D gene: .; V gene: TRBV18; J gene: TRBJ2-3; CDR3 protein: CASSPGLSSTDTQYF
D gene: TRBD1; V gene: TRBV5-4; J gene: TRBJ1-2; CDR3 protein: CASSRPTGGGGYTF
D gene: TRBD1; V gene: TRBV19; J gene: TRBJ2-1; CDR3 protein: CAGPDRVFLIEQFF
D gene: .; V gene: TRBV29-1; J gene: TRBJ1-1; CDR3 protein: CSVETGFAEAFF
D gene: TRBD2; V gene: TRBV28; J gene: TRBJ2-7; CDR3 protein: CASKKLAGGSSYEQYF
D gene: .; V gene: TRBV5-1; J gene: TRBJ2-1; CDR3 protein: CASSPFAASSYNEQFF
D gene: TRBD1; V gene: TRBV7-9; J gene: TRBJ2-2; CDR3 protein: CASTGQGMANTGELFF
D gene: .; V gene: TRBV7-2; J gene: TRBJ2-3; CDR3 protein: CASSLEFGRTDTQYF
D gene: .; V gene: TRBV19; J gene: TRBJ2-5; CDR3 protein: CASSIGGSSGQETQYF
D gene: TRBD1; V gene: TRBV11-2; J gene: TRBJ2-7; CDR3 protein: CASSLIRDSTYEQYF
D gene: TRBD1; V gene: TRBV19; J gene: TRBJ2-5; CDR3 protein: CASSMGQGWETQYF
D gene: .; V gene: TRBV18; J gene: TRBJ1-2; CDR3 protein: CASSPPGLFNYGYTF
D gene: .; V gene: TRBV4-3; J gene: TRBJ2-1; CDR3 protein: CASSHAQGGLSYNEQFF
D gene: .; V gene: TRBV7-9; J gene: TRBJ2-7; CDR3 protein: CASSPRGSLASYEQYF
D gene: .; V gene: TRBV7-2; J gene: TRBJ1-1; CDR3 protein: CASSQRGGRFTEAFF
D gene: .; V gene: TRBV5-6; J gene: TRBJ2-7; CDR3 protein: CASSLAPGSYEQYF
D gene: TRBD2; V gene: TRBV14; J gene: TRBJ2-1; CDR3 protein: CASSQTRGLGKGNEQFF
D gene: .; V gene: TRBV6-6; J gene: TRBJ2-5; CDR3 protein: CASSLLLQGPETQYF